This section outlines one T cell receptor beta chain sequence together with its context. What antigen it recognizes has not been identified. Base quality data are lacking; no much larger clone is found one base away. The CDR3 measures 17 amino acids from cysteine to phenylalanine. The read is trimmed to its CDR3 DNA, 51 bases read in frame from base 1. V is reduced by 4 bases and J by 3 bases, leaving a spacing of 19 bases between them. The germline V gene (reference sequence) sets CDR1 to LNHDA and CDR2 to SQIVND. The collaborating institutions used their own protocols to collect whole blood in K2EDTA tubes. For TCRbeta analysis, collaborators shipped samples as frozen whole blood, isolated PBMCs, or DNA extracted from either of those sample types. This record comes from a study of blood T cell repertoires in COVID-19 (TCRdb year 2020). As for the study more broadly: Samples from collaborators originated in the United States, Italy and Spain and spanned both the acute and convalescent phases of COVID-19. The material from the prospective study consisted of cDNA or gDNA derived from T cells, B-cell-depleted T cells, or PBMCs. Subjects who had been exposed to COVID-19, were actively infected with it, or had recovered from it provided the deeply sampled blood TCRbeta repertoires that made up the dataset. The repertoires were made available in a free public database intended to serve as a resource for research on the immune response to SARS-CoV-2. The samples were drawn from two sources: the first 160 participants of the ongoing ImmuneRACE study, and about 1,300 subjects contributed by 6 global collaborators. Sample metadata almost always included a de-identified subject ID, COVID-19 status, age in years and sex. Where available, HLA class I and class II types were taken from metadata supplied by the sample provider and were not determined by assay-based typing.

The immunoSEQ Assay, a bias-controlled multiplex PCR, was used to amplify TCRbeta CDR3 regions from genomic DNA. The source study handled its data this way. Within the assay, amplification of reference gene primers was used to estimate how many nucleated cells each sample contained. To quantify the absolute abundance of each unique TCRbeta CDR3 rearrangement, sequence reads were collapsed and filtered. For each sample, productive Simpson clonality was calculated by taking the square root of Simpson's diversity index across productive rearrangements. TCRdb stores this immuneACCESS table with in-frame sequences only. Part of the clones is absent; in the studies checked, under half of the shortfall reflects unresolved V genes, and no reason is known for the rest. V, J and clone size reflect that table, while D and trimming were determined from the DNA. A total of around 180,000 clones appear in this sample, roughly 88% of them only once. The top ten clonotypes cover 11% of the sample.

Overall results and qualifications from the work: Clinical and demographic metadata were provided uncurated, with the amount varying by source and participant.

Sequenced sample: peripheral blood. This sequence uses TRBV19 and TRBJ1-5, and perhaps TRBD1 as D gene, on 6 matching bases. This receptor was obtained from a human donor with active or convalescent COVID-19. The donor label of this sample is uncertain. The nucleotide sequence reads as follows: TGTGCCAGTAGTACTGAAACAGGGCTTGGGACCAATCAGCCCCAGCATTTT. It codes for CASSTETGLGTNQPQHF. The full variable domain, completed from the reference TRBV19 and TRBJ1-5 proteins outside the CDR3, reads DGGITQSPKYLFRKEGQNVTLSCEQNLNHDAMYWYRQDPGQGLRLIYYSQIVNDFQKGDIAEGYSVSREKKESFPLTVTSAQKNPTAFYLCASSTETGLGTNQPQHFGDGTRLSIL.